This T cell receptor beta chain was recorded in a study of T cell responses to AZD1222 COVID-19 vaccine. Only one count was recorded for this clone. Antigen specificity is unknown. The V and J ends lost 2 bases and 1 base respectively, with 8 bases between them. Germline V gene data show CDR1 as MNHEY and CDR2 as SVGEGT. The CDR3 is 14 residues long. Study results and limitations: Repertoires were collected only later (after the peak T cell response had occurred).

Produced via immunoSEQ multiplex PCR; TCRdb's table is partial and in-frame only. The top ten clones hold about 10% of a sample with approximately 30,000 clones, just over 85% of them seen once. The sequence derives from an adult who received the AZD1222 COVID-19 vaccine. The J gene is TRBJ1-1, the V gene TRBV6-2 or TRBV6-3; TRBD1 might be the D (5 bases). The material was peripheral blood, obtained 28 days after the second AZD1222 dose. The CDR3 nucleotides read TGTGCCAGCAGTTACGACAGACCGAACACTGAAGCTTTCTTT. Translated, it gives CASSYDRPNTEAFF.